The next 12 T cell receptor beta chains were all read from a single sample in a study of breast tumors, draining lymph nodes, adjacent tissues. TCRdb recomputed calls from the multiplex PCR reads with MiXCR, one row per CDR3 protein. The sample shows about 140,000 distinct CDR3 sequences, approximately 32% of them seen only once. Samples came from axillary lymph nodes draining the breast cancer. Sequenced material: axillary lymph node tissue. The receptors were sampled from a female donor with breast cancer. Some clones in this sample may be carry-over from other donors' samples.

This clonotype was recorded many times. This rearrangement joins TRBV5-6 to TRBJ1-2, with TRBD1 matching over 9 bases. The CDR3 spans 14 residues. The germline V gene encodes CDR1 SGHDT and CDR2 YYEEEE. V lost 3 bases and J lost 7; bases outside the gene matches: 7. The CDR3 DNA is TGTGCCAGCAGCTCGGACAGGGGAGTGGGTGGCTACACCTTC. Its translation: CASSSDRGVGGYTF.

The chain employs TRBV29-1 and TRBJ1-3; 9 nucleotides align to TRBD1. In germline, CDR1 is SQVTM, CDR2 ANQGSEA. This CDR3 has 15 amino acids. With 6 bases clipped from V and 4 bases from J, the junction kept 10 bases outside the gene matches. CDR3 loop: CSVKPGQGPGNTIYF. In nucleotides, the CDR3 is TGCAGCGTAAAGCCGGGACAGGGTCCCGGAAACACCATATATTTT.

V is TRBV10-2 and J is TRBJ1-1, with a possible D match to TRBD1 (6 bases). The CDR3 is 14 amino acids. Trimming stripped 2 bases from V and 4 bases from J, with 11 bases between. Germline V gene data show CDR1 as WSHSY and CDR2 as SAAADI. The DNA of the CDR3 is TGCGCCAGCAGTGAGCCTAAGGGGGGCACTGAAGCTTTCTTT. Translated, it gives CASSEPKGGTEAFF.

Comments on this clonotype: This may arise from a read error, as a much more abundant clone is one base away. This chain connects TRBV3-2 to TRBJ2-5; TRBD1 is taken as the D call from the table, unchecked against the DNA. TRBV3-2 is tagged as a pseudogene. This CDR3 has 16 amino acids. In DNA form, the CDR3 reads TGTGCCAGCAGATCAACCCGGGGGCGGAGACAAGAGACCCAGTACTTC. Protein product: CASRSTRGRRQETQYF.

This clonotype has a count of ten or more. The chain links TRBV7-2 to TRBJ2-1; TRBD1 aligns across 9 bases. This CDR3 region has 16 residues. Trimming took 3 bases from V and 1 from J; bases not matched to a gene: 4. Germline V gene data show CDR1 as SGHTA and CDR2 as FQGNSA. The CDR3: CASSLIGTGSYNEQFF. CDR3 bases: TGTGCCAGCAGCTTGATCGGGACAGGGTCCTACAATGAGCAGTTCTTC.

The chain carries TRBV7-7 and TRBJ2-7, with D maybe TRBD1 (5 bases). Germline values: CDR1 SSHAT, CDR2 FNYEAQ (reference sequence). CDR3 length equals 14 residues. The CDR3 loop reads CASSQGGPPDEQYV. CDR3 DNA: TGTGCTAGCAGCCAGGGCGGACCCCCCGACGAGCAGTACGTC.

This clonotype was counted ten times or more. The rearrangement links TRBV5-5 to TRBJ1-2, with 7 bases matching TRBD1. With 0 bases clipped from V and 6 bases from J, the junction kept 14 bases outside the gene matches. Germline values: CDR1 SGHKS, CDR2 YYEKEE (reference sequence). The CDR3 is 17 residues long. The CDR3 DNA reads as TGTGCCAGCAGCTTGGTGACAGGGTCTTTTTTATCTGATGGCTACACCTTC. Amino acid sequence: CASSLVTGSFLSDGYTF.

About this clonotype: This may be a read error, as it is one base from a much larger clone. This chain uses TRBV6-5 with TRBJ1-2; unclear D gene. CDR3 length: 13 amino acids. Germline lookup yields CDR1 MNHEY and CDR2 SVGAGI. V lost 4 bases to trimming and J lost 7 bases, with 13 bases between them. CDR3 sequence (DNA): TGTGCCAGCAGTTTCGGTTCAGAGATTGGCTACACCTTC. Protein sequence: CASSFGSEIGYTF.

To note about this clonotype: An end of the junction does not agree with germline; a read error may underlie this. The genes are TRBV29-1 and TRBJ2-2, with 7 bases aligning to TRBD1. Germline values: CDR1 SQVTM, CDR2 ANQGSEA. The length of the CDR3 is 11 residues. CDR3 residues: CSVVGGRGAVF. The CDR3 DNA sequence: TGCAGCGTTGTAGGGGGCCGGGGAGCTGTTTTT.

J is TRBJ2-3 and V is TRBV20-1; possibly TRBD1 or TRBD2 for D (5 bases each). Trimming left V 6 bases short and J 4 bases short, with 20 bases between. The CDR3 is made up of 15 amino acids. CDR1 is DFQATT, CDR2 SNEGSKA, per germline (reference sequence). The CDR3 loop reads CSAHHFREGADTQYF. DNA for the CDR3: TGCAGTGCCCATCATTTCCGGGAAGGGGCAGATACGCAGTATTTT.

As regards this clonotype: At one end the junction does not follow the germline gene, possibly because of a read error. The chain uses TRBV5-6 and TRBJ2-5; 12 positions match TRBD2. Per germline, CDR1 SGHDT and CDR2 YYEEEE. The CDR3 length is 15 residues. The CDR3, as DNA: TGTGCCAGCAGCCTGCTAGCGGGGGGGCAAGGGACCCAGTACTTC. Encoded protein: CASSLLAGGQGTQYF.

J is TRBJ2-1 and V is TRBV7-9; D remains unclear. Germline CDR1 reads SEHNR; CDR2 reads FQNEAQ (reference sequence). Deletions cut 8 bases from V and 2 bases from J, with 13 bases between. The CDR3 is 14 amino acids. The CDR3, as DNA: TGTGCCAGCTACTCGGGCCACCCCTACAATGAGCAGTTCTTC. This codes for CASYSGHPYNEQFF.